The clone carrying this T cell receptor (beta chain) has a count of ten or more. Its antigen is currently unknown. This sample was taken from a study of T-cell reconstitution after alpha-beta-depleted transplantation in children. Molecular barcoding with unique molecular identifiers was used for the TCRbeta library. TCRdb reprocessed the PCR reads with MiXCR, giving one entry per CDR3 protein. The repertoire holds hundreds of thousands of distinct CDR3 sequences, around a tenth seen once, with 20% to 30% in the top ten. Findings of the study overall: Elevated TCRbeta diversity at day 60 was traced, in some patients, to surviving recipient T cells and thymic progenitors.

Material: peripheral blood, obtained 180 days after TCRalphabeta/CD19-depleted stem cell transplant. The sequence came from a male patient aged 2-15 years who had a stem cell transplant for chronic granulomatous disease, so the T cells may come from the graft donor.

The CDR3 region is CATKQDGGVGYTF. CDR3 coding DNA: TGTGCCACAAAACAGGACGGTGGTGTTGGCTACACCTTC. The J gene is TRBJ1-2, the V gene TRBV12-3 or TRBV12-4; D possibly corresponds to TRBD1 (5 bases). This CDR3 has 13 residues. V was clipped by 10 bases and J by 7 bases, with 19 bases between them.